A selection of T cell receptor beta chains follows, all from one sample in a study of post-analysis software for immune sequencing data. TCRdb independently ran MiXCR on the PCR reads; one entry per CDR3 protein. The sample shows hundreds of thousands of distinct CDR3 sequences, 53% of them seen only once. The material sequenced was blood. These TCRs come from a girl between 10 and 17 years old with multiple sclerosis. Both conserved end residues are part of each CDR3. The order of the fields is V gene, CDR3 length, D gene, clone size, J gene, CDR3 DNA, CDR3 protein. The D gene is left open where the match is weak. Expanded clones get a size class; other rows say once, few or many, or leave the size out.

>TRBV29-1|13|TRBD1|NA|TRBJ1-2
TGCAGCGGTGGGGGACAGGGCCACTATGGCTACACCTTC
CSGGGQGHYGYTF
>TRBV29-1|12|NA|NA|TRBJ2-5
TGCAGCTATATTGGGGGGAGGGAGACCCAGTACTTC
CSYIGGRETQYF
>TRBV6-5|15|NA|few|TRBJ2-7
TGTGCCAGCAGTTACTTGTGGGGGACCCCATACGAGCAGTACTTC
CASSYLWGTPYEQYF
>TRBV11-2|14|NA|few|TRBJ2-5
TGTGCCAGCAGCCTAAGGACTATACAAGAGACCCAGTACTTC
CASSLRTIQETQYF
>TRBV7-3|16|NA|NA|TRBJ2-1
TGTGCCAGCAGCCTTCCCGGGACTGCGCCCTACAATGAGCAGTTCTTC
CASSLPGTAPYNEQFF
>TRBV29-1|13|TRBD2|NA|TRBJ2-5
TGCAGCGTTGACCCTAGCGGGAGTTCTGAGCAGTACTTC
CSVDPSGSSEQYF
>TRBV5-1|16|NA|few|TRBJ1-2
TGCGCCAGCAGCCCGACCTTAGAACCGACTAACTATGGCTACACCTTC
CASSPTLEPTNYGYTF
>TRBV4-1|16|NA|NA|TRBJ2-7
TGCGCCAGCAGCCAAGTATGGGCGGACATCTCCTACGAGCAGTACTTC
CASSQVWADISYEQYF
>TRBV20-1|15|NA|few|TRBJ2-3
TGCAGTGCTAGAGATCCAGGGACTAGCACAGATACGCAGTATTTT
CSARDPGTSTDTQYF
>TRBV4-1|15|TRBD2|NA|TRBJ2-3
TGCGCCAGCAGCCAAACTAGCGGGAGCCCAGATACGCAGTATTTT
CASSQTSGSPDTQYF
>TRBV4-1|18|NA|NA|TRBJ2-5
TGCGCCAGCAGCCAAGATTTTCCTGGACATCCGTTCCAAGAGACCCAGTACTTC
CASSQDFPGHPFQETQYF
>TRBV27|16|NA|few|TRBJ2-1
TGTGCCAGCAGTCCGGCCGTGGGTAATTTTCGCGATGAGCAGTTCTTC
CASSPAVGNFRDEQFF
>TRBV10-3|15|NA|NA|TRBJ2-1
TGTGCCATCAGTCCAACAGGGAGTTCCTACAATGAGCAGTTCTTC
CAISPTGSSYNEQFF
>TRBV7-6|15|NA|few|TRBJ2-7
TGTGCCAGCAGCTTAGGGGGGACGGTCTCCTACGAGCAGTACTTC
CASSLGGTVSYEQYF
>TRBV29-1|14|NA|NA|TRBJ2-7
TGCAGCGTAGACGAAGTTAAGGGTCGGCGCGAGCAGTACTTC
CSVDEVKGRREQYF
>TRBV20-1|17|TRBD1|NA|TRBJ1-5
TGCAGTGCTAGAGATCGGGGACAGCGGAGATTCAATCAGCCCCAGCATTTT
CSARDRGQRRFNQPQHF
>TRBV4-1|16|TRBD2|few|TRBJ2-7
TGCGCCAGCAGCCCCCCGGGACTAGCGGGAGCATACGAGCAGTACTTC
CASSPPGLAGAYEQYF
>TRBV25-1|14|NA|NA|TRBJ2-5
TGTGCCAGCAGTGAATTTGGGCAACAAGAGACCCAGTACTTC
CASSEFGQQETQYF
>TRBV11-1|19|TRBD2|NA|TRBJ2-7
TGTGCCAGCAGCTTCGCCGGGACTAGCGGGATCGGTCAGAAAAGGGAGCAGTACTTC
CASSFAGTSGIGQKREQYF
>TRBV20-1|12|NA|NA|TRBJ2-4
TGCAGTGCGGCCTGGTACAAAAACATTCAGTACTTC
CSAAWYKNIQYF
>TRBV12-3/TRBV12-4|13|NA|NA|TRBJ1-2
TGTGCCAGCAGTAAAGGGCAGGGCTATGGCTACACCTTC
CASSKGQGYGYTF
>TRBV3-1|14|NA|once|TRBJ2-5
TGTGCCAGCAGCCAAGCAAGGGTTCGGGAGACCCAGTACTTC
CASSQARVRETQYF
>TRBV20-1|15|NA|NA|TRBJ1-1
TGCAGTGCTAGAGCGAGGGCGGGAATAGGTACTGAAGCTTTCTTT
CSARARAGIGTEAFF
>TRBV18|16|NA|NA|TRBJ2-7
TGTGCCAGCTCACCGGGAATAGGACAGTCTTCCTACGAGCAGTACTTC
CASSPGIGQSSYEQYF
>TRBV6-1|15|TRBD2|few|TRBJ2-3
TGTGCCAGCAGGACTAGCGGGGGGGCCACAGATACGCAGTATTTT
CASRTSGGATDTQYF
>TRBV7-2|13|NA|NA|TRBJ2-1
TGTGCCAGCAGCACCTCGTCTGGGAATGAGCAGTTCTTC
CASSTSSGNEQFF
>TRBV7-9|13|NA|NA|TRBJ2-1
TGTGCCAGCAGCTGGGGGTTCTACAATGAGCAGTTCTTC
CASSWGFYNEQFF
>TRBV12-3/TRBV12-4|13|TRBD1|NA|TRBJ2-7
TGTGCCAGCAGTCTCTTGACAGGGACCGAGCAGTACTTC
CASSLLTGTEQYF
>TRBV5-1|14|TRBD1|NA|TRBJ1-2
TGCGCCAGCAGCAGGGACAGGGCGGACTATGGCTACACCTTC
CASSRDRADYGYTF
>TRBV27|15|NA|NA|TRBJ1-6
TGTGCCAGCAGTCCAAGGACAGATCTTAATTCACCCCTCCACTTT
CASSPRTDLNSPLHF
>TRBV2|13|NA|NA|TRBJ2-7
TGTGCCAGCAACATGGGCGGGATCGCCGAGCAGTACTTC
CASNMGGIAEQYF
>TRBV5-1|16|TRBD2|NA|TRBJ2-5
TGCGCCAGCAGCATCCAGACTAGCGGGCCACAAGAGACCCAGTACTTC
CASSIQTSGPQETQYF
>TRBV6-2/TRBV6-3|16|TRBD2|NA|TRBJ2-3
TGTGCCAGCAGTCACTCTCTAGCGGCTCGCACAGATACGCAGTATTTT
CASSHSLAARTDTQYF
>TRBV4-1|16|NA|NA|TRBJ2-7
TGCGCCAGCAGGAACTTCTTGGGGAACGGGGGCTACGAGCAGTACTTC
CASRNFLGNGGYEQYF
>TRBV6-1|14|NA|NA|TRBJ1-4
TGTGCCAGCAGGCAGGGTACAACTAATGAAAAACTGTTTTTT
CASRQGTTNEKLFF